The sample holds many counts of the clone carrying this T cell receptor (beta chain). Its antigen is unidentified. From germline, CDR1 is SGHRS and CDR2 YFSETQ. The CDR3 contains 13 residues. The V end lost 2 bases, the J end lost 4 bases, and 9 bases lay between the germline ends. The sample is drawn from a study of Graves' ophthalmopathy and Graves' hyperthyroidism. Study-wide background: The authors collected peripheral blood at initial diagnosis, before any treatment. Study outcomes and limitations: Most thyroid clonotypes with frequency above 0.001 were detected in blood too.

RNA transcripts were the source from which TCR beta CDR3 regions were amplified. Second-round multiplex PCR followed a first-round RT-PCR using HTBI primers. One entry per CDR3 protein results from TCRdb running MiXCR on the multiplex PCR reads. The sample carries about 660,000 distinct CDR3 sequences, about 41% recorded once. Patients were diagnosed from clinical symptoms, serum thyroxine, TRAb, thyroid ultrasound and orbital computed tomography. The J gene is TRBJ2-5, the V gene TRBV5-1; perhaps TRBD1 as D (5 bases). Sequencing input: peripheral blood. The TCR comes from an adult man with Graves' ophthalmopathy. This CDR3 reads CASSFDSPETQYF. CDR3 in DNA: TGCGCCAGCAGCTTCGACAGCCCAGAGACCCAGTACTTC. Looking up the rest from reference TRBV5-1 and TRBJ2-5 gives the full variable domain: KAGVTQTPRYLIKTRGQQVTLSCSPISGHRSVSWYQQTPGQGLQFLFEYFSETQRNKGNFPGRFSGRQFSNSRSEMNVSTLELGDSALYLCASSFDSPETQYFGPGTRLLVL.